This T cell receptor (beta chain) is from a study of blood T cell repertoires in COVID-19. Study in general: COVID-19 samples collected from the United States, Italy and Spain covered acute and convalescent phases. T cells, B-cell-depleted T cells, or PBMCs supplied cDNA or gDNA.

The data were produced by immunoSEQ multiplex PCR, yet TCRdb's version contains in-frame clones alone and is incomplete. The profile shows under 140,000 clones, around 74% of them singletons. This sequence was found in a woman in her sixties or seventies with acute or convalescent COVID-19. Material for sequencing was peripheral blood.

In nucleotides, the CDR3 is TGTGCCAGCAGTTATTTCGCGGGACAGGTCTTATTAGAGCAGTACTTC. It specifies CASSYFAGQVLLEQYF. V is TRBV6-5 and J is TRBJ2-7, with TRBD1 identical over 8 bases. Trimming took 3 bases from V and 7 from J; bases not matched to a gene: 14. This CDR3 comprises 16 residues. Per the germline V gene, CDR1 is MNHEY and CDR2 is SVGAGI.